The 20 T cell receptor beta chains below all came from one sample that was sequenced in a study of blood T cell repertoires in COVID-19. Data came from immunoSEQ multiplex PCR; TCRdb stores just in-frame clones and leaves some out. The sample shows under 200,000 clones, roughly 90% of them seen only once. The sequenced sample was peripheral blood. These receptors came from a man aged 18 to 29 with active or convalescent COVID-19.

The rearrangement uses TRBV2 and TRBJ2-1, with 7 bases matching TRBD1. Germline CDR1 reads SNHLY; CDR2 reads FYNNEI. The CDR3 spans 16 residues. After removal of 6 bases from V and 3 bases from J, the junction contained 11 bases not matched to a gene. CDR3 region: CASSAGTGQIYNEQFF. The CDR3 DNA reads TGTGCCAGCAGCGCCGGGACGGGACAGATCTACAATGAGCAGTTCTTC.

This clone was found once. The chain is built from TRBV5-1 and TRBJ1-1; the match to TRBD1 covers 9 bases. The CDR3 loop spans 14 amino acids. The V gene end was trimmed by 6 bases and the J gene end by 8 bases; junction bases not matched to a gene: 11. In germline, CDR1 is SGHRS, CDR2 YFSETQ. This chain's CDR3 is CASNPLAGTGEAFF. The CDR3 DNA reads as TGCGCCAGCAACCCCTTGGCCGGGACAGGGGAAGCTTTCTTT. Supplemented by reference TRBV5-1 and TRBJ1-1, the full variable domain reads KAGVTQTPRYLIKTRGQQVTLSCSPISGHRSVSWYQQTPGQGLQFLFEYFSETQRNKGNFPGRFSGRQFSNSRSEMNVSTLELGDSALYLCASNPLAGTGEAFFGQGTRLTVV.

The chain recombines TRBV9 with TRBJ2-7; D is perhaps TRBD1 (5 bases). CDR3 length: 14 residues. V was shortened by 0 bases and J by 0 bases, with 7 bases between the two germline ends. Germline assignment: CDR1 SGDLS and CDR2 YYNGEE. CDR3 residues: CASSVGGSSYEQYF. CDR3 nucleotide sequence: TGTGCCAGCAGCGTAGGGGGCAGCTCCTACGAGCAGTACTTC.

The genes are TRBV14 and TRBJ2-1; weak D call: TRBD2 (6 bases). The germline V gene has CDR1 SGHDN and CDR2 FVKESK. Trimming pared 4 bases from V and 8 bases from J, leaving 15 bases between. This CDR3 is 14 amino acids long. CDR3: CASSRTEGFHEQFF. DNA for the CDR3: TGTGCCAGCAGCCGTACGGAGGGCTTCCATGAGCAGTTCTTC.

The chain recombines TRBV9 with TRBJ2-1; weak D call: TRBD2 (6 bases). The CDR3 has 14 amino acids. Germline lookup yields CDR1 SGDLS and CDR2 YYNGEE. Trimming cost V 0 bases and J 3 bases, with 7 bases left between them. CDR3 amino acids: CASSVDGSYNEQFF. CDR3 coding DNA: TGTGCCAGCAGCGTAGACGGGAGCTACAATGAGCAGTTCTTC. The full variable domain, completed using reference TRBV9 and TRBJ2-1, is DSGVTQTPKHLITATGQRVTLRCSPRSGDLSVYWYQQSLDQGLQFLIQYYNGEERAKGNILERFSAQQFPDLHSELNLSSLELGDSALYFCASSVDGSYNEQFFGPGTRLTVL.

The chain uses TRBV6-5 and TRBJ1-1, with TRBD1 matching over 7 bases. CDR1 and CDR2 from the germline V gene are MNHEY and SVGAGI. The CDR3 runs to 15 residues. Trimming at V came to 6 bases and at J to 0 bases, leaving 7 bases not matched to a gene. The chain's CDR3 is CASRFRDSMNTEAFF. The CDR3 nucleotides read TGTGCCAGCAGATTTAGGGACAGTATGAACACTGAAGCTTTCTTT.

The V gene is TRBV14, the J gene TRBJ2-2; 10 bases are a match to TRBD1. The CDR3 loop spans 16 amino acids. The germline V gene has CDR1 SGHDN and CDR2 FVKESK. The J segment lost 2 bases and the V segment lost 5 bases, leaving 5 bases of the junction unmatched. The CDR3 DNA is TGTGCCAGCAGCAAGGGACAGGGGATTAACACCGGGGAGCTGTTTTTT. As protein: CASSKGQGINTGELFF.

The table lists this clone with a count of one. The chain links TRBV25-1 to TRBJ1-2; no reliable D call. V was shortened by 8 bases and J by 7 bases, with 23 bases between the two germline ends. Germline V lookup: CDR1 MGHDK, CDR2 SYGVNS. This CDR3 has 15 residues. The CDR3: CASAGEGWILRGYTF. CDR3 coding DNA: TGTGCCAGCGCCGGGGAAGGATGGATTTTACGTGGCTACACCTTC.

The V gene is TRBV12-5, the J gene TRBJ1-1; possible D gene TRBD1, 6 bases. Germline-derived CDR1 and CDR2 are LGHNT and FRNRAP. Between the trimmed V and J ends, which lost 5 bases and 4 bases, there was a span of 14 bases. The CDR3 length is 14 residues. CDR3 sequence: CASGIAGAGTEAFF. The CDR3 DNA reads TGTGCTAGTGGTATAGCAGGGGCGGGCACTGAAGCTTTCTTT.

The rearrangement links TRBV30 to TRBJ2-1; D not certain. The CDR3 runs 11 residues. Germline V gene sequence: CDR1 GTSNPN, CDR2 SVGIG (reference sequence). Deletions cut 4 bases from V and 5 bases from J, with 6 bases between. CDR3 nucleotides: TGTGCCTGGAATTATAACAATGAGCAGTTCTTC. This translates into CAWNYNNEQFF.

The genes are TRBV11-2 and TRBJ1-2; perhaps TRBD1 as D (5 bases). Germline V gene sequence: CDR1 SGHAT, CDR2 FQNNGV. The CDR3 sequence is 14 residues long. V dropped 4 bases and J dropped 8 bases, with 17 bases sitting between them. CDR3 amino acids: CASSSVTVGSGYTF. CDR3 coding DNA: TGTGCCAGCAGCTCCGTGACAGTAGGCTCGGGCTACACCTTC.

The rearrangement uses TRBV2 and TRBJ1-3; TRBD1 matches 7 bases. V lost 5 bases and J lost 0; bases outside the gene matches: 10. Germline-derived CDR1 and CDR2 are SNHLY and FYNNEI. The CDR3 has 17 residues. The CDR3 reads CASSLRRTGISGNTIYF. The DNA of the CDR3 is TGTGCCAGCAGTCTACGACGGACAGGCATCTCTGGAAACACCATATATTTT.

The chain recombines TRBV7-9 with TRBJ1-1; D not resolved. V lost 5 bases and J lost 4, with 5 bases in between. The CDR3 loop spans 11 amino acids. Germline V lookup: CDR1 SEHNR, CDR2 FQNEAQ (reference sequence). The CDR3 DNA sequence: TGTGCCAGCAGCCCTCTCACTGAAGCTTTCTTT. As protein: CASSPLTEAFF.

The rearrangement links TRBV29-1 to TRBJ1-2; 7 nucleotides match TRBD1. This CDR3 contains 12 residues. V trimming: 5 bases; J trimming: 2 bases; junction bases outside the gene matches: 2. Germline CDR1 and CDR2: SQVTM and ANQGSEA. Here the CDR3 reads CSVWTGNYGYTF. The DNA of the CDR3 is TGCAGCGTTTGGACAGGAAACTATGGCTACACCTTC.

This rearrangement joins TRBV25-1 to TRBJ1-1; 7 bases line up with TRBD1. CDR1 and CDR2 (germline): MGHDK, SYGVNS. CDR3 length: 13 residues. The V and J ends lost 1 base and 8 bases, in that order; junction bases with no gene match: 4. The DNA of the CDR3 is TGTGCCAGCAGTGAATTTGGGGGACAGGAAGCTTTCTTT. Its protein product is CASSEFGGQEAFF.

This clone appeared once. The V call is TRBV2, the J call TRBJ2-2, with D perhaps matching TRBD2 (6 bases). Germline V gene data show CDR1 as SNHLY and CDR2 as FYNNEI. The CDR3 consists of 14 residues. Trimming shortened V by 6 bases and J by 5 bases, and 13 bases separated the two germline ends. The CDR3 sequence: CASRYSGGTGELFF. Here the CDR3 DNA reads TGTGCCAGCAGGTACTCTGGGGGGACCGGGGAGCTGTTTTTT.

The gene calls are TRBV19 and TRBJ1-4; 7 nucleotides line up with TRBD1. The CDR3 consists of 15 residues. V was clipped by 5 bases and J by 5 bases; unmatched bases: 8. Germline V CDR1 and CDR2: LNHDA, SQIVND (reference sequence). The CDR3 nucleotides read TGTGCCAGTAGTTCCAGACAGGGTCTGAATGAAAAACTGTTTTTT. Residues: CASSSRQGLNEKLFF.

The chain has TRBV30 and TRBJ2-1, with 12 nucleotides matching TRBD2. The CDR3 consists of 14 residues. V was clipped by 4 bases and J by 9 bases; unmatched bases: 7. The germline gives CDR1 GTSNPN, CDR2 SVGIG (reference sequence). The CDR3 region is CAWKRLAGVVEQFF. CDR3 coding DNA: TGTGCCTGGAAAAGACTAGCGGGAGTGGTTGAGCAGTTCTTC.

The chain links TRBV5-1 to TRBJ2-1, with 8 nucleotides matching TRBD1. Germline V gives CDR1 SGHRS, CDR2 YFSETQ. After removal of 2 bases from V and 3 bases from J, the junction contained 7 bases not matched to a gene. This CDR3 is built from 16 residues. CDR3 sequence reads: CASSLETGAVYNEQFF. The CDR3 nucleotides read TGCGCCAGCAGCTTAGAGACAGGGGCCGTCTACAATGAGCAGTTCTTC.

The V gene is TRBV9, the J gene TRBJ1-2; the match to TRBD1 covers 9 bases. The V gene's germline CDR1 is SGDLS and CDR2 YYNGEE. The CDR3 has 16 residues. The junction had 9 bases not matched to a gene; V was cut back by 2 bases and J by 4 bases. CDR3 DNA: TGTGCCAGCAGCGTCAGGGACAGGGAGTCTTTCTATGGCTACACCTTC. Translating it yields CASSVRDRESFYGYTF.